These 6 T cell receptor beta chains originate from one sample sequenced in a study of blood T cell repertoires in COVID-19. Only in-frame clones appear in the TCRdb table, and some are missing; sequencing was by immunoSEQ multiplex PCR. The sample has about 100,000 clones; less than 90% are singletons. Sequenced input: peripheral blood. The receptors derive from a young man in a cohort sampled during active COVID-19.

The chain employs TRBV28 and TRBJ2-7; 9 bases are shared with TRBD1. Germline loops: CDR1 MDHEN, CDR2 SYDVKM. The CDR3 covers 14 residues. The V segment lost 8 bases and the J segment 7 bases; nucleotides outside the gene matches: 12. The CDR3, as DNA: TGTGCCAGCGGCACAGGGGGCTCCTTGGGGGAGCAGTACTTC. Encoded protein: CASGTGGSLGEQYF. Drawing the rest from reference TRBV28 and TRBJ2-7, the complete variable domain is DVKVTQSSRYLVKRTGEKVFLECVQDMDHENMFWYRQDPGLGLRLIYFSYDVKMKEKGDIPEGYSVSREKKERFSLILESASTNQTSMYLCASGTGGSLGEQYFGPGTRLTVT.

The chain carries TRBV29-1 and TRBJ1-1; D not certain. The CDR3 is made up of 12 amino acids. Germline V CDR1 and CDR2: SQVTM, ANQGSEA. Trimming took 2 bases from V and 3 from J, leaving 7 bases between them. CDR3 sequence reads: CSVETGDTEAFF. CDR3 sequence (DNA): TGCAGCGTTGAAACCGGGGACACTGAAGCTTTCTTT.

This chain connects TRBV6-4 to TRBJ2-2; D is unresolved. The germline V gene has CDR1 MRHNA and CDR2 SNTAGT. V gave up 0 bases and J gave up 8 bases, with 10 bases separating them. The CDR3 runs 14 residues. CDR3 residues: CASSDSPREGELFF. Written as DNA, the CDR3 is TGTGCCAGCAGTGACTCGCCCCGCGAAGGGGAGCTGTTTTTT.

This CDR3 reads CASTPAQGLRLSGNTIYF. CDR3 coding DNA: TGTGCCAGCACCCCTGCCCAGGGGTTGAGGCTCTCTGGAAACACCATATATTTT. The chain joins TRBV14 to TRBJ1-3, with TRBD1 as a possible D gene (6 bases). From germline, CDR1 is SGHDN and CDR2 FVKESK. CDR3 length: 18 amino acids. Trimming left V 7 bases short and J 0 bases short, with 22 bases between.

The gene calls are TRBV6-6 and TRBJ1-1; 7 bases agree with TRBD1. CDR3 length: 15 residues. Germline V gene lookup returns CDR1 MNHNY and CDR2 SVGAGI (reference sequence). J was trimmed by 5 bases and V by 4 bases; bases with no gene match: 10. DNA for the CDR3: TGTGCCAGCAGTTCCTACAGGGGCAGTACGACTGAAGCTTTCTTT. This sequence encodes CASSSYRGSTTEAFF.

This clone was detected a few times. The CDR3 DNA sequence: TGCGCCAGCAGCCCGGGAACGACTAGCGGCCCTGAAGATACGCAGTATTTT. As protein: CASSPGTTSGPEDTQYF. J is TRBJ2-3 and V is TRBV4-3; 9 bases line up with TRBD2. V lost 4 bases to trimming and J lost 5 bases; unmatched junction nucleotides: 13. CDR1 is LGHNA and CDR2 is YSLEER in the germline V gene. CDR3 size: 17 residues.